What follows describes a single T cell receptor beta chain. This specimen belongs to a study of CD8 T cells in Susac syndrome. Random-hexamer reverse transcription was applied to roughly 0.5 to 1 ug RNA. TCRdb reprocessed the immunoSEQ multiplex PCR reads with MiXCR, giving one entry per CDR3 protein. The repertoire holds 75,000 to 100,000 distinct CDR3 sequences, with around 94% as singletons. V lost 4 bases and J lost 8, with 7 bases in between. Germline CDR1 reads SGHNT; CDR2 reads YYREEE (reference sequence). The CDR3 consists of 12 residues. Sequenced material: CD8+ T cells from PBMCs. This sequence joins TRBV5-4 and TRBJ1-6; no definite D call. This sequence was found in a human donor in good health. The CDR3, as DNA: TGTGCCAGCAGCACAGCAGATTCACCCCTCCACTTT. It encodes CASSTADSPLHF.